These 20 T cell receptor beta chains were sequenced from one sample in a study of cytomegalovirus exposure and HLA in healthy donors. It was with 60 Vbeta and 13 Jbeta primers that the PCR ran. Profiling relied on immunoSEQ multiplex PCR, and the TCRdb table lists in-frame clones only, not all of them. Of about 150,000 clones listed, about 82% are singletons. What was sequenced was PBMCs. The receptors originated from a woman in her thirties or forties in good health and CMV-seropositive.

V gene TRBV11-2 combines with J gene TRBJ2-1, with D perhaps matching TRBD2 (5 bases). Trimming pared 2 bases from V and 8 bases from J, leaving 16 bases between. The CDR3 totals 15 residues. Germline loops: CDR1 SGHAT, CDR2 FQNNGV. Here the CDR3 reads CASSLTKLERDEQFF. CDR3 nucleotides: TGTGCCAGCAGCTTAACAAAACTAGAGAGGGATGAGCAGTTCTTC. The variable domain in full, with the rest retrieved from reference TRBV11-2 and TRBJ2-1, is EAGVAQSPRYKIIEKRQSVAFWCNPISGHATLYWYQQILGQGPKLLIQFQNNGVVDDSQLPKDRFSAERLKGVDSTLKIQPAKLEDSAVYLCASSLTKLERDEQFFGPGTRLTVL.

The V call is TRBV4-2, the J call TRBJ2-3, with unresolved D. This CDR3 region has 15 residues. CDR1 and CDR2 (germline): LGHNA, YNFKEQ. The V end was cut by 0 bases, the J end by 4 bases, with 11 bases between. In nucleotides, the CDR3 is TGTGCCAGCAGCCAAGAACAGCCCCTGGCAGATACGCAGTATTTT. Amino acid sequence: CASSQEQPLADTQYF.

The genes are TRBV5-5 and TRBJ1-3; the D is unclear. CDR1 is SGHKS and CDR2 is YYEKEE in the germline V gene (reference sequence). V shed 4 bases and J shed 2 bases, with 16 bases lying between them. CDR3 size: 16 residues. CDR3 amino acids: CASSPTWARTGNTIYF. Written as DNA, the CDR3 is TGTGCCAGCAGCCCGACGTGGGCCAGGACTGGAAACACCATATATTTT.

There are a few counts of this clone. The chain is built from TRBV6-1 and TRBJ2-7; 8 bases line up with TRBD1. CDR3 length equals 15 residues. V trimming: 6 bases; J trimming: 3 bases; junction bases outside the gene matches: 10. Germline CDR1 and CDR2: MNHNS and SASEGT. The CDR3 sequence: CASSPGQGRLYEQYF. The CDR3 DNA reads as TGTGCCAGCAGCCCAGGACAGGGCCGCCTCTACGAGCAGTACTTC.

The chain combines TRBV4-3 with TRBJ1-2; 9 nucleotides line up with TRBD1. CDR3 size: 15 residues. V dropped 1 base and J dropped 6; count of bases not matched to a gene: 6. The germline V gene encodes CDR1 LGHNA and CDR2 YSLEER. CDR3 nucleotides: TGCGCCAGCAGCCAAGGGACAGGGGTCGGGGATGGCTACACCTTC. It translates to CASSQGTGVGDGYTF.

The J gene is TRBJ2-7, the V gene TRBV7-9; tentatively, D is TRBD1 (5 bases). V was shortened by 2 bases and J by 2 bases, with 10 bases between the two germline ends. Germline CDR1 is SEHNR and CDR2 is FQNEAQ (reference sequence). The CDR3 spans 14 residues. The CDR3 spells CASSLSGNPYEQYF. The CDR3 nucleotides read TGTGCCAGCAGCTTATCAGGGAATCCCTACGAGCAGTACTTC.

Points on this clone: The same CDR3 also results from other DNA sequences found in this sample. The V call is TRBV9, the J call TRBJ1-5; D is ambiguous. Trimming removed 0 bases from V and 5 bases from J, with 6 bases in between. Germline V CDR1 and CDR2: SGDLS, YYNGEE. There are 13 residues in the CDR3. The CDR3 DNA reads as TGTGCCAGCAGCGTAGCCCCAGATCAGCCCCAGCATTTT. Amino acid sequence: CASSVAPDQPQHF.

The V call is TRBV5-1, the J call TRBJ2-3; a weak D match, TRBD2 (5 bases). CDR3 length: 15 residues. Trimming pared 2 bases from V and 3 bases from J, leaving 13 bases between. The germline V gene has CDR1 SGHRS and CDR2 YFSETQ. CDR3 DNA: TGCGCCAGCAGCTTTAAGAGGGCCACTACAGATACGCAGTATTTT. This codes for CASSFKRATTDTQYF. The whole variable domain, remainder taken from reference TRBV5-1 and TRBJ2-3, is KAGVTQTPRYLIKTRGQQVTLSCSPISGHRSVSWYQQTPGQGLQFLFEYFSETQRNKGNFPGRFSGRQFSNSRSEMNVSTLELGDSALYLCASSFKRATTDTQYFGPGTRLTVL.

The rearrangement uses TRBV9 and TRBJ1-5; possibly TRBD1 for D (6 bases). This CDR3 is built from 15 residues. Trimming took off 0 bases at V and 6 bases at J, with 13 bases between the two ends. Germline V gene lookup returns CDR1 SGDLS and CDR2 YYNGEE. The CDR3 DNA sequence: TGTGCCAGCAGCGTAGACCCTACAGGGATTCAGCCCCAGCATTTT. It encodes CASSVDPTGIQPQHF.

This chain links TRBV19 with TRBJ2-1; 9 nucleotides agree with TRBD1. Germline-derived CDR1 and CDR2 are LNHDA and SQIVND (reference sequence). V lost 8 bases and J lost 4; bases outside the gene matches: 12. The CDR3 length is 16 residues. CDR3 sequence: CASHSPGTGMYNEQFF. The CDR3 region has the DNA TGTGCCAGTCACAGTCCCGGGACAGGGATGTACAATGAGCAGTTCTTC.

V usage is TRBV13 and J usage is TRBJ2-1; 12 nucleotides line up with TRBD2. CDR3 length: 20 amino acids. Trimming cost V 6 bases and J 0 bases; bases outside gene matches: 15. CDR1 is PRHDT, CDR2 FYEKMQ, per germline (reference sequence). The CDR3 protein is CASRRTSGRPDLSSYNEQFF. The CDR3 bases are TGTGCCAGCAGGCGTACTAGCGGGAGGCCCGACCTGAGCTCCTACAATGAGCAGTTCTTC.

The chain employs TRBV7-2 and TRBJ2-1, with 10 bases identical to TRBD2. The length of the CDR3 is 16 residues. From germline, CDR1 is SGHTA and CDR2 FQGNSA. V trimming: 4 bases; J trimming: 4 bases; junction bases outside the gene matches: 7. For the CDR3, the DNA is TGTGCCAGCAGCTCCATCCCTAGCGGGGGATACAATGAGCAGTTCTTC. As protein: CASSSIPSGGYNEQFF.

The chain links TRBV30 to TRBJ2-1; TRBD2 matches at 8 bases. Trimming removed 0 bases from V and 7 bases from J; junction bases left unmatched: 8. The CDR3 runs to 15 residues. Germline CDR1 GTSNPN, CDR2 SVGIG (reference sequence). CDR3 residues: CAWSVLAGRGNEQFF. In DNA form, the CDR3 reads TGTGCCTGGAGTGTGTTAGCGGGACGGGGTAATGAGCAGTTCTTC.

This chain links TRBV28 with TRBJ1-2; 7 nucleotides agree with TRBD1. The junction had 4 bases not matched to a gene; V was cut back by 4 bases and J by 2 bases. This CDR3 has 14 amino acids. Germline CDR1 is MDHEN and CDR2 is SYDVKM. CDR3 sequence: CASSSNRGNYGYTF. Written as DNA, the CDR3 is TGTGCCAGCAGTTCTAACAGGGGAAACTATGGCTACACCTTC.

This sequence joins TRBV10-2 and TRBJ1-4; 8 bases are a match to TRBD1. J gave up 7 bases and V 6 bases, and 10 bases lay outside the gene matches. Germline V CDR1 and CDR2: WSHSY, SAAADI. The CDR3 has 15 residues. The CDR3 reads CASRANQGAIEKLFF. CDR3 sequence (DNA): TGCGCCAGCAGGGCCAACCAGGGGGCGATTGAAAAACTGTTTTTT.

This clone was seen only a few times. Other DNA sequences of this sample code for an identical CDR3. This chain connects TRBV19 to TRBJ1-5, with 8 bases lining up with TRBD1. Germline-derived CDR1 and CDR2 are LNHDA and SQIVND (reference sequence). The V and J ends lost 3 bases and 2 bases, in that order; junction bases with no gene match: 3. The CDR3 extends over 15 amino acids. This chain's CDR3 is CASSIGQGGNQPQHF. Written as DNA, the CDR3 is TGTGCCAGTAGTATTGGACAGGGAGGCAATCAGCCCCAGCATTTT.

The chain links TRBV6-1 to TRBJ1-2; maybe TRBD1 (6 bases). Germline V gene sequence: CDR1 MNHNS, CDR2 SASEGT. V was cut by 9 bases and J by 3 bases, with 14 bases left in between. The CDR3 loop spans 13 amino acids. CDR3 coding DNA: TGTGCCAGTTGGCCCCGGACAGACTATGGCTACACCTTC. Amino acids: CASWPRTDYGYTF.

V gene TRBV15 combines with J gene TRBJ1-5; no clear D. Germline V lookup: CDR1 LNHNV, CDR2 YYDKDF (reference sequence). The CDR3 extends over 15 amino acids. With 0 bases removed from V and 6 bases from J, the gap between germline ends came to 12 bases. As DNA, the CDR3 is TGTGCCACCAGCAGAGATAGGCGGATTAGTCAGCCCCAGCATTTT. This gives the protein CATSRDRRISQPQHF. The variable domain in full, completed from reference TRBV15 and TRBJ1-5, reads DAMVIQNPRYQVTQFGKPVTLSCSQTLNHNVMYWYQQKSSQAPKLLFHYYDKDFNNEADTPDNFQSRRPNTSFCFLDIRSPGLGDTAMYLCATSRDRRISQPQHFGDGTRLSIL.

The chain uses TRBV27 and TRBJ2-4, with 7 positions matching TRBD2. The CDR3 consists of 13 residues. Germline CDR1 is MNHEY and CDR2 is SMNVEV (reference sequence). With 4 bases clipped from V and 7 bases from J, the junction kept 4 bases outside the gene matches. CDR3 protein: CASSSRGRNIQYF. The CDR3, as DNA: TGTGCCAGCAGTTCGCGGGGGAGGAACATTCAGTACTTC.

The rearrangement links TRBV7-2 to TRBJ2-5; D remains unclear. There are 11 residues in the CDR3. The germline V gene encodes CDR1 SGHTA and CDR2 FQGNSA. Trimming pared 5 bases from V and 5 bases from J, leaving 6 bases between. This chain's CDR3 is CASSQMETQYF. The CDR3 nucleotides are TGTGCCAGCAGCCAGATGGAGACCCAGTACTTC.